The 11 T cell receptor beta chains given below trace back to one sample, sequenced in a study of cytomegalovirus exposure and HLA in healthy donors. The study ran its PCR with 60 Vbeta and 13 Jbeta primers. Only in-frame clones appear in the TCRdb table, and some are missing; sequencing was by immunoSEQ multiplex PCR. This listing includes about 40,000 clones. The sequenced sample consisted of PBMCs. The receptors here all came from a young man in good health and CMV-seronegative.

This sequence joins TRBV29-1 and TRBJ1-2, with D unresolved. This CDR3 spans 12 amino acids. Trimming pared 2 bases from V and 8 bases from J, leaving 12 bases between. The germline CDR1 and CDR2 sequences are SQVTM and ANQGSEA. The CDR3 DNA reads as TGCAGCGTTGAAATCGCTGTGGGCGGCTACACCTTC. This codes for CSVEIAVGGYTF.

The CDR3 nucleotides are TGTGCCACCAGCCCTAAAGGGGCAGTCTATGGCTACACCTTC. Protein sequence: CATSPKGAVYGYTF. This sequence joins TRBV15 and TRBJ1-2; maybe TRBD1 (5 bases). V was trimmed by 5 bases and J by 4 bases, leaving 14 bases between them. CDR1 LNHNV and CDR2 YYDKDF come from the germline V gene (reference sequence). The CDR3 runs to 14 residues.

CDR3 DNA sequence: TGTGCCAGCAGCGACAGGGGGTGGTCCTACGAGCAGTACTTC. Protein sequence: CASSDRGWSYEQYF. V gene TRBV6-1 combines with J gene TRBJ2-7; 9 nucleotides line up with TRBD1. V lost 6 bases, J lost 1 base, and 4 bases stayed unmatched. The germline CDR1 and CDR2 sequences are MNHNS and SASEGT. The CDR3 has 14 amino acids.

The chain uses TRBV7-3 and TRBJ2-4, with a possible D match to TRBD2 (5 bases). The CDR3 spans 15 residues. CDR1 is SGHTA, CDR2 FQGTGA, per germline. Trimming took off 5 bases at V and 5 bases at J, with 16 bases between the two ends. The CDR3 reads CASSMDPAGQNIQYF. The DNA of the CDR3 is TGTGCCAGCAGCATGGACCCGGCGGGTCAAAACATTCAGTACTTC.

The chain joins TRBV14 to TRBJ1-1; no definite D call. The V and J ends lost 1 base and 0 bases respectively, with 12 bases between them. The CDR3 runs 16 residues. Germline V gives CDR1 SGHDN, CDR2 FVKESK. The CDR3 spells CASSQVLQIMNTEAFF. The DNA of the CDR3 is TGTGCCAGCAGCCAAGTATTACAGATCATGAACACTGAAGCTTTCTTT.

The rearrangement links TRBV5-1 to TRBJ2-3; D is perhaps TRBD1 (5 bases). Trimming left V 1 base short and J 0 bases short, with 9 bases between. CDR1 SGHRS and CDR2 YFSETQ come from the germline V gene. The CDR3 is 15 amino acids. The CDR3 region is CASSLWSGSTDTQYF. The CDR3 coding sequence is TGCGCCAGCAGCTTGTGGTCAGGGAGCACAGATACGCAGTATTTT.

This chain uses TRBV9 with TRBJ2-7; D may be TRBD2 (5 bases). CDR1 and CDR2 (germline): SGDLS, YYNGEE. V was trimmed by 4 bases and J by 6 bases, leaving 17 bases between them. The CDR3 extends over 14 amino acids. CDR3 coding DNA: TGTGCCAGCAGCCCCCGGGAACGCAGAAGCGAGCAGTACTTC. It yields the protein CASSPRERRSEQYF.

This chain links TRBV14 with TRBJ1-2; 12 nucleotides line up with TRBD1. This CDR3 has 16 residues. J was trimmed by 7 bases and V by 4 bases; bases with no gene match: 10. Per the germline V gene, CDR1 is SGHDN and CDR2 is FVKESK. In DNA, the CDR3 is TGTGCCAGCAGCCCTCTTGTGGGGACAGGGGGCGTTGGCTACACCTTC. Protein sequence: CASSPLVGTGGVGYTF.

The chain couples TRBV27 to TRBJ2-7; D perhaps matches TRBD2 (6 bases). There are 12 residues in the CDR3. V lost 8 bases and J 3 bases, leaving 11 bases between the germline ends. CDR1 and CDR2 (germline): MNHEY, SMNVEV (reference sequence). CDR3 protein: CASGDFFYEQYF. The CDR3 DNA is TGTGCCAGCGGGGACTTCTTCTACGAGCAGTACTTC.

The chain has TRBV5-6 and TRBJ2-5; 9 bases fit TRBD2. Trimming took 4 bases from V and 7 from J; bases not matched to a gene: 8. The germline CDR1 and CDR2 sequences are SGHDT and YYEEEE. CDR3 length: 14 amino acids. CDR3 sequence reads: CASSHNVLAGTQYF. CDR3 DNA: TGTGCCAGCAGCCACAACGTACTAGCGGGGACCCAGTACTTC.

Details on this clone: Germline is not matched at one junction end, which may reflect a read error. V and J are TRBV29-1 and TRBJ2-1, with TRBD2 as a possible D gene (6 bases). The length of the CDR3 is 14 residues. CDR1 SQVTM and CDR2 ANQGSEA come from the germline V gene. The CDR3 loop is CSARGTSSDNEQFF. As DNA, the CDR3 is TGCAGCGCCCGGGGAACTAGCTCCGACAATGAGCAGTTCTTC.